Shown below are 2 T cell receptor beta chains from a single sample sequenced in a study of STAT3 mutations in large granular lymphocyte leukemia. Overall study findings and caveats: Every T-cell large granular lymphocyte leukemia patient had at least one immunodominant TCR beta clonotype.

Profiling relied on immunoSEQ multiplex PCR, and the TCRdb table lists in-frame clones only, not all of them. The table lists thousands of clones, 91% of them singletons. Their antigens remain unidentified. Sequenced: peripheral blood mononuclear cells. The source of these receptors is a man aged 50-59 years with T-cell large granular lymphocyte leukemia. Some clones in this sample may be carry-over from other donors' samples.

CDR3 loop: CASSRRQGRVETQYF. In DNA form, the CDR3 reads TGTGCCAGCAGTCGTAGACAGGGGCGGGTAGAGACCCAGTACTTC. The V call is TRBV2, the J call TRBJ2-5, with 8 nucleotides matching TRBD1. Per germline, CDR1 SNHLY and CDR2 FYNNEI. V lost 5 bases and J lost 4; bases outside the gene matches: 9. The CDR3 is 15 amino acids.

This CDR3 is CASSRRGPGNFNYGYTF. CDR3 in DNA: TGTGCCAGCAGCCGCAGGGGGCCAGGGAACTTTAACTATGGCTACACCTTC. V gene TRBV14 combines with J gene TRBJ1-2, with 8 nucleotides matching TRBD1. This CDR3 has 17 amino acids. J lost 1 base, V lost 4 bases, and 11 bases had no gene match. The germline gives CDR1 SGHDN, CDR2 FVKESK.